This passage covers 10 T cell receptor beta chains from one sample sequenced in a study of blood T cell repertoires in COVID-19. The data were produced by immunoSEQ multiplex PCR, yet TCRdb's version contains in-frame clones alone and is incomplete. The data show a few hundred thousand clones, roughly 91% seen once. What was sequenced was PBMCs or T cells enriched from blood (not recorded which). Receptors originate from a woman in her 30s who had recovered from COVID-19.

This chain uses TRBV7-2 with TRBJ1-5, with D possibly being TRBD1 (5 bases). CDR1 is SGHTA and CDR2 is FQGNSA in the germline V gene. V was trimmed by 1 base and J by 0 bases, leaving 16 bases between them. The CDR3 totals 18 residues. CDR3 loop: CASSLDGRATYSNQPQHF. Here the CDR3 DNA reads TGTGCCAGCAGCTTAGACGGCAGGGCCACTTATAGCAATCAGCCCCAGCATTTT.

This chain connects TRBV19 to TRBJ1-5; 8 nucleotides align to TRBD1. Germline CDR1 and CDR2: LNHDA and SQIVND (reference sequence). The CDR3 consists of 18 residues. Losses at the gene ends were 3 bases for V and 2 bases for J; bases not matched to a gene: 12. The CDR3 DNA reads as TGTGCCAGTAGTATGGTATATTCAGGGGGCGCCGGCAATCAGCCCCAGCATTTT. It codes for CASSMVYSGGAGNQPQHF.

The chain is built from TRBV5-4 and TRBJ1-2, with 10 bases that match TRBD1. J lost 2 bases, V lost 8 bases, and 15 bases had no gene match. The germline gives CDR1 SGHNT, CDR2 YYREEE (reference sequence). The CDR3 spans 17 residues. The CDR3 DNA reads as TGTGCCAGAGGCGAACAGGGGACAGGGGCCAGAAACTATGGCTACACCTTC. Protein sequence: CARGEQGTGARNYGYTF.

The V gene is TRBV3-1 (or the pseudogene TRBV3-2), the J gene TRBJ2-7, with 11 bases that match TRBD1. The V and J ends lost 3 bases and 6 bases, in that order; junction bases with no gene match: 4. Germline assignment: CDR1 LGHDT and CDR2 YNNKEL (reference sequence). The CDR3 runs 14 residues. Here the CDR3 DNA reads TGTGCCAGCAGCCATTCGGACAGGGGGCGCGAGCAGTACTTC. Translated, it gives CASSHSDRGREQYF.

A few counts support this clone. The genes are TRBV5-1 and TRBJ2-7, with D unresolved. V lost 4 bases, J lost 5 bases, and 16 bases lay in between. The CDR3 sequence is 14 residues long. Germline V CDR1 and CDR2: SGHRS, YFSETQ. CDR3: CASSQQRLIDEQYF. The CDR3 nucleotides read TGCGCCAGCAGCCAGCAGAGGTTGATAGACGAGCAGTACTTC.

This rearrangement joins TRBV14 to TRBJ2-7, with D possibly matching TRBD1 (6 bases). The CDR3 extends over 15 amino acids. V was trimmed by 1 base and J by 0 bases, leaving 10 bases between them. Germline lookup yields CDR1 SGHDN and CDR2 FVKESK. CDR3 nucleotides: TGTGCCAGCAGCCAAGCCTGGGACACCTCCTACGAGCAGTACTTC. This sequence encodes CASSQAWDTSYEQYF.

In DNA form, the CDR3 reads TGTGCCATCAGTGAGCCCACGGGAGGGCCCCACAATGAGCAGTTCTTC. Translated, it gives CAISEPTGGPHNEQFF. J is TRBJ2-1 and V is TRBV10-3, with 8 positions matching TRBD2. The germline V gene has CDR1 ENHRY and CDR2 SYGVKD. V lost 2 bases and J lost 5; bases outside the gene matches: 8. The CDR3 is 16 amino acids.

The chain uses TRBV29-1 and TRBJ1-5; TRBD1 agrees at 9 bases. The CDR3 loop spans 13 amino acids. Germline V gene data show CDR1 as SQVTM and CDR2 as ANQGSEA. V dropped 4 bases and J dropped 6; count of bases not matched to a gene: 4. The CDR3 protein is CSVVTGGGQPQHF. DNA of the CDR3: TGCAGCGTTGTAACAGGGGGCGGTCAGCCCCAGCATTTT.

The V and J genes are TRBV2 and TRBJ2-5; TRBD2 matches 13 bases. Losses at the gene ends were 2 bases for V and 14 bases for J; bases not matched to a gene: 5. Germline V gene sequence: CDR1 SNHLY, CDR2 FYNNEI. This CDR3 comprises 13 residues. The CDR3 here is CASSERGLAGTYF. The CDR3 region has the DNA TGTGCCAGCAGTGAACGGGGACTAGCGGGAACTTACTTC.

The V and J genes are TRBV3-1 (or the pseudogene TRBV3-2) and TRBJ1-3; D gene unclear. CDR3 length: 17 amino acids. Germline V gives CDR1 LGHDT, CDR2 YNNKEL (reference sequence). Trimming took 0 bases from V and 1 from J, leaving 13 bases between them. In DNA, the CDR3 is TGTGCCAGCAGCCAAGACTGGGGAGGAGGTTCTGGAAACACCATATATTTT. Its translation: CASSQDWGGGSGNTIYF.